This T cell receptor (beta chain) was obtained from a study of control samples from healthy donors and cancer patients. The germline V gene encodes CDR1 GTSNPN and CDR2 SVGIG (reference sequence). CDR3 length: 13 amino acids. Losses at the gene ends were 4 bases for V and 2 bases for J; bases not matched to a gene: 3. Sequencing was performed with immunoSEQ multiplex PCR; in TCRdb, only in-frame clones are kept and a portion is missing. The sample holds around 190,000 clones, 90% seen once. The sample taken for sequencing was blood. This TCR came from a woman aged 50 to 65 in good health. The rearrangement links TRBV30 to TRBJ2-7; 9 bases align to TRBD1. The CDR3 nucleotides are TGTGCCTGGATGGGACAGGGTACCTACGAGCAGTACTTC. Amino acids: CAWMGQGTYEQYF. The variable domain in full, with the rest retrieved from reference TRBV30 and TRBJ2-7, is SQTIHQWPATLVQPVGSPLSLECTVEGTSNPNLYWYRQAAGRGLQLLFYSVGIGQISSEVPQNLSASRPQDRQFILSSKKLLLSDSGFYLCAWMGQGTYEQYFGPGTRLTVT.